These 27 T cell receptor beta chains were sequenced from one sample in a study of cytomegalovirus exposure and HLA in healthy donors. In the PCR, 60 Vbeta and 13 Jbeta primers were used. Data came from immunoSEQ multiplex PCR; TCRdb stores just in-frame clones and leaves some out. In the table there are 180,000 or so clones, about 80% of which are singletons. Sequencing used PBMCs. These receptor sequences come from a woman in her twenties or thirties in good health and CMV-seropositive.

The CDR3 DNA is TGTGCCAGCAGCTTAGGGCAGGGGGCTTCTGGGGCCAACGTCCTGACTTTC. This codes for CASSLGQGASGANVLTF. This chain connects TRBV7-8 to TRBJ2-6; 8 bases are a match to TRBD1. This CDR3 comprises 17 residues. Germline V gene sequence: CDR1 SGHVS, CDR2 FQNEAQ. V lost 1 base, J lost 1 base, and 3 bases stayed unmatched. The entire variable domain, with the rest obtained from reference TRBV7-8 and TRBJ2-6, is as follows: GAGVSQSPRYKVAKRGQDVALRCDPISGHVSLFWYQQALGQGPEFLTYFQNEAQLDKSGLPSDRFFAERPEGSVSTLKIQRTQQEDSAVYLCASSLGQGASGANVLTFGAGSRLTVL.

The chain is built from TRBV5-4 and TRBJ1-1; perhaps TRBD1 as D (5 bases). This CDR3 is built from 14 residues. From germline, CDR1 is SGHNT and CDR2 YYREEE (reference sequence). Trimming removed 4 bases at V and 8 bases at J, with 18 bases between. The chain's CDR3 is CASSDSRDLKEAFF. Here the CDR3 DNA reads TGTGCCAGCAGCGACAGTAGGGATTTGAAAGAAGCTTTCTTT.

The V call is TRBV5-3, the J call TRBJ1-5; D may be TRBD1 (5 bases). TRBV5-3 is an ORF, and what it does is uncertain. The CDR3 totals 14 residues. V lost 1 base and J 7 bases, leaving 12 bases between the germline ends. The CDR3 DNA is TGTGCCAGAAGCTTGAGGTCAGGGAACCAGCCCCAGCATTTT. It specifies CARSLRSGNQPQHF.

The chain recombines TRBV27 with TRBJ1-1; D uncertain. V was trimmed by 5 bases and J by 0 bases, leaving 22 bases between them. The CDR3 has 18 amino acids. Germline V lookup: CDR1 MNHEY, CDR2 SMNVEV (reference sequence). The CDR3 DNA follows: TGTGCCAGCAGTATAATACAGCCACGAACCTCAATGAACACTGAAGCTTTCTTT. Its protein is CASSIIQPRTSMNTEAFF.

The V and J genes are TRBV9 and TRBJ2-2; possibly TRBD2 for D (5 bases). V lost 0 bases, J lost 6 bases, and 12 bases lay in between. Germline V gene data show CDR1 as SGDLS and CDR2 as YYNGEE. There are 15 residues in the CDR3. CDR3 nucleotide sequence: TGTGCCAGCAGCGTAGGAACGGACTTGGCCGGGGAGCTGTTTTTT. Translated: CASSVGTDLAGELFF.

Worth noting for this clone: The same CDR3 can be traced to other DNA sequences in this sample. This chain uses TRBV4-3 with TRBJ1-2, with 9 bases matching TRBD1. After removal of 1 base from V and 4 bases from J, the junction contained 4 bases not matched to a gene. Germline V lookup: CDR1 LGHNA, CDR2 YSLEER. CDR3 size: 15 residues. CDR3 bases: TGCGCCAGCAGCCAAGGACAGGGGGAGATCTATGGCTACACCTTC. This gives the protein CASSQGQGEIYGYTF.

This rearrangement joins TRBV2 to TRBJ2-2; possible D gene TRBD2, 5 bases. Germline values: CDR1 SNHLY, CDR2 FYNNEI. The CDR3 has 15 amino acids. The V end was cut by 7 bases, the J end by 1 base, with 13 bases between. This CDR3 is CASTRSRGNTGELFF. CDR3 DNA: TGTGCCAGCACTCGGAGCCGGGGGAACACCGGGGAGCTGTTTTTT.

CDR3 sequence: CASSSGQFQPDTQYF. The CDR3, as DNA: TGTGCCAGCAGCTCGGGACAGTTCCAACCAGATACGCAGTATTTT. The chain couples TRBV11-2 to TRBJ2-3; the match to TRBD1 covers 7 bases. Germline V gene sequence: CDR1 SGHAT, CDR2 FQNNGV. The CDR3 totals 15 residues. J gave up 4 bases and V 4 bases, and 8 bases lay outside the gene matches.

V usage is TRBV15 and J usage is TRBJ2-7, with a possible D match to TRBD2 (5 bases). This CDR3 is 15 amino acids long. V lost 0 bases and J 1 base, leaving 10 bases between the germline ends. Looked up from germline, CDR1 is LNHNV and CDR2 is YYDKDF (reference sequence). Written as DNA, the CDR3 is TGTGCCACCAGCAGAGATCCGGGGTCTTCCTACGAGCAGTACTTC. Translation gives CATSRDPGSSYEQYF.

The chain joins TRBV5-1 to TRBJ2-3; 9 bases match TRBD2. Germline CDR1 and CDR2: SGHRS and YFSETQ. This CDR3 comprises 16 residues. Unmatched junction bases numbered 6, after V lost 4 bases and J lost 0 bases. For the CDR3, the DNA is TGCGCCAGCAGCAAGGGACTAGCTGCCAGCACAGATACGCAGTATTTT. This sequence encodes CASSKGLAASTDTQYF.

V and J are TRBV4-3 and TRBJ2-1; D is unresolved. V was shortened by 0 bases and J by 9 bases, with 9 bases between the two germline ends. The CDR3 consists of 13 residues. Germline values: CDR1 LGHNA, CDR2 YSLEER. CDR3 loop: CASSQDEKREQFF. Written as DNA, the CDR3 is TGCGCCAGCAGCCAAGACGAGAAGCGTGAGCAGTTCTTC.

This clone was observed a handful of times. The chain has TRBV18 and TRBJ1-1; 12 positions agree with TRBD1. Germline trimming cut 3 bases from V and 3 bases from J; bases unmatched to any gene: 8. CDR1 KGHSH and CDR2 LQKENI come from the germline V gene. This CDR3 has 17 residues. The CDR3 is CASSPQGQGAMDTEAFF. The CDR3 region has the DNA TGTGCCAGCTCACCTCAGGGACAGGGGGCTATGGACACTGAAGCTTTCTTT.

Concerning this clone: The junction shows a germline mismatch at one end, possibly a read error. The chain combines TRBV7-9 with TRBJ1-2; D might be TRBD1 (5 bases). The germline CDR1 and CDR2 sequences are SEHNR and FQNEAQ (reference sequence). This CDR3 is built from 15 residues. Written as DNA, the CDR3 is TGTTCCAGCAGCTTAGTCCAGGGTCCTAACTATGGCTACACCTTC. Translating it yields CSSSLVQGPNYGYTF.

The sample holds a few counts of this clone. The chain uses TRBV2 and TRBJ1-2, with D maybe TRBD1 (5 bases). CDR1 SNHLY and CDR2 FYNNEI come from the germline V gene. The length of the CDR3 is 14 residues. V was trimmed by 5 bases and J by 6 bases, leaving 16 bases between them. Here the CDR3 reads CASSKDTPTDGYTF. The CDR3, as DNA: TGTGCCAGCAGTAAGGACACGCCGACCGATGGCTACACCTTC.

V usage is TRBV5-6 and J usage is TRBJ2-3; 7 bases are a match to TRBD1. The CDR3 has 15 residues. The trim removed 4 bases at V and 2 bases at J, leaving 7 bases unmatched. Germline loops: CDR1 SGHDT, CDR2 YYEEEE. The CDR3 coding sequence is TGTGCCAGCAGCCCGGACAGGACTCCCACAGATACGCAGTATTTT. Translated, it gives CASSPDRTPTDTQYF.

The rearrangement joins TRBV14 to TRBJ1-1; 10 bases agree with TRBD1. The CDR3 length is 18 residues. Germline loops: CDR1 SGHDN, CDR2 FVKESK. Unmatched junction bases numbered 15, after V lost 4 bases and J lost 4 bases. Written as DNA, the CDR3 is TGTGCCAGCAGCCCACGCCGGGACAGGGGAGGGGGCGGCACTGAAGCTTTCTTT. Its protein product is CASSPRRDRGGGGTEAFF.

The chain joins TRBV5-4 to TRBJ2-5; 7 nucleotides align to TRBD2. CDR1 and CDR2 (germline): SGHNT, YYREEE (reference sequence). V lost 1 base and J lost 4; bases outside the gene matches: 1. The CDR3 extends over 13 amino acids. As DNA, the CDR3 is TGTGCCAGCAGCTTGACGGGGGGAGAGACCCAGTACTTC. Its translation is CASSLTGGETQYF.

Turning to this clone: Other nucleotide sequences from this sample produce the same CDR3. The V gene is TRBV6-5, the J gene TRBJ1-2, with TRBD1 identical over 7 bases. Germline assignment: CDR1 MNHEY and CDR2 SVGAGI. V trimming: 2 bases; J trimming: 5 bases; junction bases outside the gene matches: 5. There are 14 residues in the CDR3. CDR3: CASSYGGQPYGYTF. The CDR3 DNA sequence: TGTGCCAGCAGTTACGGGGGACAGCCTTATGGCTACACCTTC.

The genes are TRBV30 and TRBJ1-5, with 8 bases aligning to TRBD1. J lost 7 bases, V lost 0 bases, and 11 bases had no gene match. Per germline, CDR1 GTSNPN and CDR2 SVGIG (reference sequence). The CDR3 runs to 16 residues. The CDR3 loop reads CAWSVAGTGSGQPQHF. In nucleotides, the CDR3 is TGTGCCTGGAGTGTAGCCGGGACAGGTTCGGGGCAGCCCCAGCATTTT.

This chain's CDR3 is CSVPGQENEKLFF. The CDR3 region has the DNA TGCAGCGTTCCAGGACAAGAGAATGAAAAACTGTTTTTT. V is TRBV29-1 and J is TRBJ1-4; TRBD1 is a possible D gene (5 bases). There are 13 residues in the CDR3. V lost 5 bases, J lost 5 bases, and 12 bases lay in between. CDR1 and CDR2 from the germline V gene are SQVTM and ANQGSEA.

The chain uses TRBV4-1 and TRBJ1-4; D uncertain. Deletions cut 0 bases from V and 3 bases from J, with 14 bases between. The germline gives CDR1 MGHRA, CDR2 YSYEKL. CDR3 length: 17 amino acids. CDR3 nucleotides: TGCGCCAGCAGCCAAGATCCAACGCAGGCCTCTAATGAAAAACTGTTTTTT. This translates into CASSQDPTQASNEKLFF.

Comment on this clone: At one boundary the junction diverges from the germline segment, which might be a read error. This sequence joins TRBV19 and TRBJ1-5; 8 nucleotides match TRBD1. CDR1 is LNHDA and CDR2 is SQIVND in the germline V gene (reference sequence). This CDR3 is built from 15 residues. The CDR3 DNA is TGTGCCAGTAGTGTAGACAGGGGTCGCAATCAGCCCCAGCATTTT. It codes for CASSVDRGRNQPQHF.

This sequence joins TRBV7-9 and TRBJ1-4, with TRBD1 as a possible D gene (6 bases). Looked up from germline, CDR1 is SEHNR and CDR2 is FQNEAQ (reference sequence). The CDR3 is 17 residues long. Trimming left V 5 bases short and J 4 bases short, with 20 bases between. The CDR3 bases are TGTGCCAGCAGCCGTACCCTAACAGGGATTGGTAATGAAAAACTGTTTTTT. Protein: CASSRTLTGIGNEKLFF.

This clone has a single count. The chain recombines TRBV7-9 with TRBJ1-5; D not certain. This CDR3 is 14 amino acids long. V lost 5 bases, J lost 1 base, and 9 bases lay in between. The germline V gene encodes CDR1 SEHNR and CDR2 FQNEAQ (reference sequence). The CDR3 DNA follows: TGTGCCAGCAGCCCAGGATCAAGCAATCAGCCCCAGCATTTT. The encoded protein is CASSPGSSNQPQHF.

This chain joins TRBV2 and TRBJ2-3; TRBD1 matches 9 bases. This CDR3 comprises 14 residues. After removal of 5 bases from V and 6 bases from J, the junction contained 6 bases not matched to a gene. Germline V lookup: CDR1 SNHLY, CDR2 FYNNEI. Here the CDR3 reads CASSRQGEEDTQYF. Here the CDR3 DNA reads TGTGCCAGCAGTCGACAGGGGGAGGAGGATACGCAGTATTTT.

This clone was seen once. V and J are TRBV19 and TRBJ2-7, with a tentative D call TRBD1 (5 bases). The germline V gene has CDR1 LNHDA and CDR2 SQIVND (reference sequence). There are 14 residues in the CDR3. Trimming removed 1 base from V and 3 bases from J, with 10 bases in between. The CDR3 loop reads CASSIVGARYEQYF. CDR3 bases: TGTGCCAGTAGTATAGTAGGGGCGCGCTACGAGCAGTACTTC.

The J gene is TRBJ2-7, the V gene TRBV5-1, with 12 bases matching TRBD1. Unmatched junction bases numbered 4, after V lost 3 bases and J lost 6 bases. The CDR3 runs to 14 residues. The germline gives CDR1 SGHRS, CDR2 YFSETQ. CDR3 residues: CASSSGQGAFEQYF. The CDR3 DNA reads TGCGCCAGCAGCTCGGGACAGGGGGCTTTCGAGCAGTACTTC.